This T cell receptor (beta chain) was profiled in a study of post-analysis software for immune sequencing data. The study, taken as a whole, reports: With TRBV5-6, TRBV5-1 and TRBV20-1 included, a handful of TRBV segments were more frequent in patients than in controls. Significantly lower normalized Chao1 diversity was seen in multiple sclerosis patients than in controls.

TCR beta libraries were prepared from cDNA with unique molecular identifiers. TCRdb passed the PCR reads through MiXCR, listing each CDR3 protein once. The profile shows about 820,000 distinct CDR3 sequences, around 50% of them singletons. This CDR3 comprises 15 residues. V gave up 2 bases and J gave up 4 bases, with 14 bases separating them. Per the germline V gene, CDR1 is ENHRY and CDR2 is SYGVKD. Points on this clonotype: Its antigen remains unidentified.

The chain carries TRBV10-3 and TRBJ1-2; maybe TRBD1 (5 bases). This sequence was found in a girl aged 5-17 years with multiple sclerosis. Input material: blood. Here the CDR3 reads CAISESEGRLYGYTF. The DNA of the CDR3 is TGTGCCATCAGTGAGAGTGAGGGACGGCTCTATGGCTACACCTTC.